This entry features one TCR beta chain sequence. Researchers took RNA transcripts and amplified the TCR beta CDR3 regions from them. TCR CDR3 underwent first-round RT-PCR with the HTBI primer set. From the multiplex PCR reads, TCRdb called clonotypes with MiXCR, one entry per CDR3 protein. The sample consists of hundreds of thousands of distinct CDR3 sequences, less than 15% of them appearing once. The CDR3 consists of 16 residues. Germline-derived CDR1 and CDR2 are SGDLS and YYNGEE. Trimming shortened V by 0 bases and J by 3 bases, and 15 bases separated the two germline ends. The sample belongs to a study of T cells in Graves' hyperthyroidism and ophthalmopathy. Stable Graves' hyperthyroidism denoted no ophthalmopathy progression over 18 months.

This sequence originates from a young woman with Graves' hyperthyroidism. The sequenced material came from blood. This chain joins TRBV9 and TRBJ2-5, with no clear D. Here the CDR3 DNA reads TGTGCCAGCAGCGTAGATCGGTCGGTGGGGAAAGAGACCCAGTACTTC. This sequence encodes CASSVDRSVGKETQYF.